This T cell receptor (beta chain) comes out of a study of cytomegalovirus exposure and HLA in healthy donors. In the PCR, 60 Vbeta and 13 Jbeta primers were used. The assay was immunoSEQ multiplex PCR, and TCRdb's table has in-frame clones only and misses some. The sample includes under 200,000 clones, over 65% seen only once; the top ten take approximately 3.1%. The CDR3 length is 13 residues. Trimming removed 10 bases at V and 4 bases at J, with 14 bases between. The germline V gene has CDR1 ENHRY and CDR2 SYGVKD. Sequenced material: PBMCs. V gene TRBV10-3 combines with J gene TRBJ1-3; TRBD1 is a possible D gene (5 bases). This clonotype was sampled from a woman in her thirties or forties in good health and CMV-seronegative. The CDR3: CAKTDSNGNTIYF. DNA of the CDR3: TGTGCCAAGACCGACAGCAACGGAAACACCATATATTTT.